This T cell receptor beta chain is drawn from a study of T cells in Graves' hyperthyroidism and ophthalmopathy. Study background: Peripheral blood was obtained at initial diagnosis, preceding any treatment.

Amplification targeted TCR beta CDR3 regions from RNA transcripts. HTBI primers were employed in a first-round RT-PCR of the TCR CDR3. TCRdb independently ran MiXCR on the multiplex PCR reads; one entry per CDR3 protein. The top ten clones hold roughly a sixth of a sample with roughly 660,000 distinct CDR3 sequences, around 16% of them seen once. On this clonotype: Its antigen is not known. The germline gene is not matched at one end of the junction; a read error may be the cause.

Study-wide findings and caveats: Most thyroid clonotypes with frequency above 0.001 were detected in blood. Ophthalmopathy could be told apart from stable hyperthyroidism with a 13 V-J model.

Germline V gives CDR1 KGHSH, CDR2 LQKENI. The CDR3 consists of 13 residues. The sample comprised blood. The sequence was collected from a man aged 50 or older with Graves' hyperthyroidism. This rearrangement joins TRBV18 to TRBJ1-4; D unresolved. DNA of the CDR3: TGTGCCAGCTCACCACTCGGGAATGAAAAACTGCTTTTT. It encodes CASSPLGNEKLLF.